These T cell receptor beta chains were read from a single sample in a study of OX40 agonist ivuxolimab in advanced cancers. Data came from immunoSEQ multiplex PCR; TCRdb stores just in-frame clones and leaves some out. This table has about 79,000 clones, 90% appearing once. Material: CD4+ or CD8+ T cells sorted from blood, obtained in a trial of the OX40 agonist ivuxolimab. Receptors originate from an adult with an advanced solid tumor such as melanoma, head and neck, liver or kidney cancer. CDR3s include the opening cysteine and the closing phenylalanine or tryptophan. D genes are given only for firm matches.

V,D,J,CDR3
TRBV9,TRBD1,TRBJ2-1,CASSDRTGNNEQFF
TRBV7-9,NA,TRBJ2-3,CASSYRAPEWTDTQYF
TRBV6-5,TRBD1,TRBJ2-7,CASSLRDRGDEQYF
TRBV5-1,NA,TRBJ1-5,CASRGGEPQHF
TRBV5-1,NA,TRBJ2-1,CASSPGLKGDEQFF
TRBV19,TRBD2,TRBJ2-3,CASIDSGGSPASEQYF
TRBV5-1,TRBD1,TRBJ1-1,CASISTTGATNTEAFF
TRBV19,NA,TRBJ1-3,CASNAGIFSGNTIYF
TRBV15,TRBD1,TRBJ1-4,CATSRGTGRHEKLFF
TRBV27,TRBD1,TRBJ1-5,CASSSRTGANQPQHF
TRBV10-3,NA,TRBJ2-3,CAISDPGGRTDTQYF
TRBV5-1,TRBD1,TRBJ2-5,CASKGTGGSRETQYF
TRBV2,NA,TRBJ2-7,CASSEFVSSYEQYF
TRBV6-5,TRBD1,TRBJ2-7,CASSFRDRAYEQYF
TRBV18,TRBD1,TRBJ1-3,CASSPTGNSGNTIYF
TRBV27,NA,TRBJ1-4,CASRGNEKLFF
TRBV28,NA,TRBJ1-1,CAILPWGELNTEAFF
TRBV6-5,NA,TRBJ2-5,CASRDTFAPQETQYF
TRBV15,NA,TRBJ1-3,CATSRTSGNTIYF
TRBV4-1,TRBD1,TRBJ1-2,CASSQVTGGGWGYTF
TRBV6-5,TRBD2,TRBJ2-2,CASSSVRDYNTGELFF
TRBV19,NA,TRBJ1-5,CASSIVRGDNQPQHF
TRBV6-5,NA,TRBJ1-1,CASSSLPRRSTEAFF
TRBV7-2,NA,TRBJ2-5,CASSRDRLETQYF
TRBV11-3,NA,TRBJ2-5,CASSVGVQETQYF
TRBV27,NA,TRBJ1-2,CASSPPFGQSQGDGYTF
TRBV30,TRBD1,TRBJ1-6,CAWSGGPGQGDYNSPLHF
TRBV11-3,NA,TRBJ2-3,CASSSGGTGTQYF
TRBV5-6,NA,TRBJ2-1,CASDLGGPPDEQFF
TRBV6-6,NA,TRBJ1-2,CASSYSDGGYTF
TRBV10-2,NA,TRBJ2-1,CASRPPGTDSYNEQFF
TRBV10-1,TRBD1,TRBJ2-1,CASSENRGFYNEQFF
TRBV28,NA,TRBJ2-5,CASSPSTLRETQYF
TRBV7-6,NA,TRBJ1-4,CASSLLQGEKLFF
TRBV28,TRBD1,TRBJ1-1,CASSRQGAGTEAFF
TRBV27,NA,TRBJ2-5,CASSLYGTQYF
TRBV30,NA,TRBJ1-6,CAWSGAPTNNSPLHF
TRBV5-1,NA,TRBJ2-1,CASSLEGNEQFF
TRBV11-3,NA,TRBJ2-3,CASSLESTDTQYF
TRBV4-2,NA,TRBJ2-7,CASSQEQVSSYEQYF
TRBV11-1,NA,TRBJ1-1,CATRLAGLSTEAFF
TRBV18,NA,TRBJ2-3,CASSPDDTQYF
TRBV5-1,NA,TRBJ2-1,CASSLEVGREQFF
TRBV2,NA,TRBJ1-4,CASSEADVGEKLFF
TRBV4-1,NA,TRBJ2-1,CASSQPLGGDSYNEQFF
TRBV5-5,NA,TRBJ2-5,CASSAGRLQETQYF
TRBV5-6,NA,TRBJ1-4,CASSLARRTVNEKLFF
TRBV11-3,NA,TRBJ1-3,CASSFGGETGNTIYF
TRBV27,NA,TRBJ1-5,CASSLGQGGQPQHF
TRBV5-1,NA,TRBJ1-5,CASSYSDSFNQPQHF
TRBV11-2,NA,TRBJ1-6,CASRLQGALDSPLHF
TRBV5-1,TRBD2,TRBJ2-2,CASSLGTSSANTGELFF
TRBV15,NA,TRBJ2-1,CATSREAPYNEQFF
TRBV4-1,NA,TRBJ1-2,CASSLAQGFEGYDYTF
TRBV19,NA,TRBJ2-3,CASSITGTDTQYF
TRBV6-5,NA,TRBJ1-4,CASSYEPGSVREKLFF
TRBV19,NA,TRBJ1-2,CASRTDYGYTF
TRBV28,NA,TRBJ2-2,CASSRPGAGYSGELFF
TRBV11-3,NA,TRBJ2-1,CASSKRQGGNEQFF
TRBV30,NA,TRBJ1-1,CAWSVQRGWWDTEAFF